This T cell receptor beta chain stems from a study of esophageal squamous cell carcinoma under preoperative chemotherapy. Study summary: Samples included peripheral blood T cells as well as tumor-infiltrating lymphocytes.

As to time point: before preoperative PTX-NDP chemotherapy. MiXCR, applied by TCRdb to the PCR reads, yields one record per CDR3 protein. Found here are thousands of distinct CDR3 sequences, about a third of them singletons; the top ten hold 13% to 15%. There are 15 residues in the CDR3. Germline CDR1 SGHAT, CDR2 FQNNGV. Trimming left V 4 bases short and J 0 bases short, with 11 bases between. By sample fraction, this clonotype is medium-sized (0.01 to 0.1%). The chain combines TRBV11-2 with TRBJ2-3; D possibly corresponds to TRBD2 (5 bases). Sampling took place from a patient given preoperative chemotherapy. The sequence derives from a human donor with esophageal squamous cell carcinoma. The donor label of this sample is uncertain. CDR3 sequence reads: CASSSWEFSTDTQYF. The DNA for the CDR3 is TGTGCCAGCAGCTCCTGGGAGTTTAGCACAGATACGCAGTATTTT.